This entry is about one T cell receptor (beta chain). One junction end does not reproduce the germline sequence, and a read error may be involved. This sample's RNA came from whole unsorted tissue. Three rounds of nested PCR, following a modified ARM-PCR protocol, produced the TCRbeta library. TCRdb re-called the multiplex PCR reads with MiXCR, one entry per CDR3 protein. The sample lists 70,000 to 90,000 distinct CDR3 sequences, over 75% occurring once. The sample comes from a study of tumor and adjacent non-tumor tissue in lung cancer. CDR1 and CDR2 (germline): SGHAT, FQNNGV. The CDR3 runs 12 residues.

Sequencing was performed on lung tumor tissue. This rearrangement joins TRBV11-2 to TRBJ2-1, with D perhaps matching TRBD1 (6 bases). The TCR was taken from a woman aged 50 to 60 with non-small cell lung cancer. The CDR3 is CVSSLGHYQQLF. The CDR3 region has the DNA TGTGTCAGCAGCTTGGGACACTACCAGCAACTCTTC.